This T cell receptor (beta chain) was recovered during a study of blood T cells in healthy people across ages. Then a second PCR, running roughly 7 to 11 cycles, was carried out with a sample-barcoded 5' primer and a J-beta primer mix. TCRdb re-analysed the 5' RACE reads in MiXCR, keeping a single row per CDR3 protein. The sample comprises about 570,000 distinct CDR3 sequences, about 27% of which are singletons, and 3% to 4% rests with the top ten. Points on this clonotype: Its antigen is unidentified.

CDR3 size: 17 residues. V shed 3 bases and J 3 bases; nucleotides not matched to a gene: 7. Germline V lookup: CDR1 SGHKS, CDR2 YYEKEE (reference sequence). Broader study findings: Possibly, changes in expanded clonotypes were confounded because donor CMV status was unknown.

The same sample was also studied in work on T cells of mothers and their children.

Sample: blood. The genes are TRBV5-5 and TRBJ2-5; 14 nucleotides agree with TRBD2. The sequence derives from a boy between 2 and 15 years old in good health. CDR3 DNA: TGTGCCAGCAGCTATTCGCCGGGACTAGCGGGAGAAGAGACCCAGTACTTC. Translated, it gives CASSYSPGLAGEETQYF.